A selection of T cell receptor beta chains follows, all from one sample in a study of blood T cells in healthy people across ages. TCRdb analysed the 5' RACE reads with MiXCR anew, one entry per CDR3 protein. The sample lists some 1,800,000 distinct CDR3 sequences, 30% to 40% occurring once. The sample consisted of blood. The receptors were gathered from a human donor in good health. The CDR3 runs from the conserved cysteine through the conserved F or W. A D gene is named only where the DNA matches it firmly. Not every row has a clone size; where given, it reads once, few, many or a size class.

TRBJ1-1	TRBV29-1	.	TRBD1	CSVGQEVGTEAFF	TGCAGCGTAGGACAGGAGGTGGGGACTGAAGCTTTCTTT
TRBJ2-5	TRBV7-8	.	.	CASSPFVEGEQTQYF	TGTGCCAGCAGCCCTTTTGTGGAGGGTGAACAGACCCAGTACTTC
TRBJ1-2	TRBV7-3	few	.	CASSFAGHKVRPYGYTF	TGTGCCAGCAGCTTCGCGGGACACAAGGTCAGGCCCTATGGCTACACCTTC
TRBJ2-5	TRBV20-1	.	TRBD2	CSASIAGGRETQYF	TGCAGTGCTAGTATAGCGGGGGGGAGAGAGACCCAGTACTTC
TRBJ2-1	TRBV4-2	few	TRBD2	CASGIAGGIGRFF	TGTGCCAGCGGCATAGCGGGGGGGATCGGGCGGTTCTTC
TRBJ1-1	TRBV7-6	few	TRBD1	CASSSWTGPNTEAFF	TGTGCCAGCAGCTCCTGGACAGGACCGAACACTGAAGCTTTCTTT
TRBJ1-6	TRBV5-6	.	.	CASSLDFGSPLHF	TGTGCCAGCAGCTTGGACTTCGGTTCACCCCTCCACTTT
TRBJ2-7	TRBV5-1	.	TRBD2	CASSYLAGLRSYEQYF	TGCGCCAGCAGTTATTTAGCGGGGTTACGGTCGTACGAGCAGTACTTC
TRBJ2-7	TRBV7-2	once	.	CASSSARDGEQYF	TGTGCCAGCAGCTCAGCCAGGGATGGCGAGCAGTACTTC
TRBJ2-1	TRBV5-6	.	TRBD2	CASSSDGGMYFRNEQFF	TGTGCCAGCAGCTCCGACGGGGGGATGTATTTCCGCAATGAGCAGTTCTTC
TRBJ1-6	TRBV4-2	.	.	CASSQERGGGYNSPLHF	TGTGCCAGCAGCCAAGAGAGGGGAGGGGGGTATAATTCACCCCTCCACTTT
TRBJ2-6	TRBV4-1	many	.	CASSQEPSSGANVLTF	TGCGCCAGCAGCCAAGAACCGTCCTCTGGGGCCAACGTCCTGACTTTC
TRBJ1-6	TRBV29-1	.	TRBD1	CSARGGEDSSPLHF	TGCAGCGCTCGAGGGGGCGAGGATAGTTCACCCCTCCACTTT
TRBJ2-3	TRBV12-3/TRBV12-4	few	.	CASSQGTAGPDTQYF	TGTGCCAGCAGCCAAGGGACCGCGGGACCAGATACGCAGTATTTT
TRBJ1-5	TRBV5-1	.	.	CASSSPYRADSSNQPQHF	TGCGCCAGCAGCTCCCCTTATCGGGCTGACTCTAGCAATCAGCCCCAGCATTTT
TRBJ2-7	TRBV5-1	many	.	CASSRAELSSYEQYF	TGCGCCAGCAGCAGAGCGGAACTTAGCTCCTACGAGCAGTACTTC
TRBJ1-1	TRBV6-2/TRBV6-3	.	.	CASRRTGSLVAFF	TGTGCCAGCAGAAGAACAGGGAGTCTGGTAGCTTTCTTT
TRBJ2-5	TRBV4-1	few	TRBD1	CASSHGTGLETQYF	TGCGCCAGCAGCCACGGGACAGGGTTGGAGACCCAGTACTTC
TRBJ2-1	TRBV24-1	.	.	CATSDLGENYNEQFF	TGTGCCACCAGTGATTTGGGGGAAAACTACAATGAGCAGTTCTTC
TRBJ2-3	TRBV7-9	.	TRBD2	CANSRGVGNTDTQYF	TGTGCCAACAGCCGGGGGGTGGGCAATACAGATACGCAGTATTTT
TRBJ2-3	TRBV20-1	.	.	CSVVVAGASTDTQYF	TGCAGTGTAGTGGTGGCGGGGGCGAGCACAGATACGCAGTATTTT
TRBJ2-5	TRBV24-1	.	.	CDTSDRTVQETQYF	TGTGACACCAGTGACAGGACGGTCCAAGAGACCCAGTACTTC
TRBJ2-4	TRBV7-2	.	.	CASSSNRASDIQYF	TGTGCCAGCAGCTCCAACAGGGCTTCGGACATTCAGTACTTC
TRBJ1-6	TRBV20-1	few	.	CSASLQGGSPLHF	TGCAGTGCTAGCCTACAGGGAGGGTCACCCCTCCACTTT
TRBJ2-7	TRBV10-3	many	TRBD2	CAISGGGEDEQYF	TGTGCCATCAGTGGGGGGGGAGAAGACGAGCAGTACTTC
TRBJ1-2	TRBV27	.	.	CTSSFLSSNYGYTF	TGTACCAGCAGTTTCCTGAGTAGTAACTATGGCTACACCTTC
TRBJ2-1	TRBV29-1	many	TRBD1	CSVGDRYNEQFF	TGCAGCGTGGGGGACAGGTATAATGAGCAGTTCTTC
TRBJ1-2	TRBV3-1	few	.	CASSQDTGPLYGYTF	TGTGCCAGCAGCCAAGATACCGGGCCCCTCTATGGCTACACCTTC